This entry lists 21 T cell receptor beta chains sequenced from one sample in a study of OX40 agonist ivuxolimab in advanced cancers. Libraries were prepared by immunoSEQ multiplex PCR; TCRdb keeps only in-frame clonotypes and omits some of them. The repertoire holds about 94,000 clones, with roughly nine tenths as singletons. The sequenced sample was CD4+ or CD8+ T cells sorted from blood, obtained in a trial of the OX40 agonist ivuxolimab. Receptor source: an adult with an advanced solid tumor such as melanoma, head and neck, liver or kidney cancer.

The gene calls are TRBV28 and TRBJ1-2; D gene uncertain. V was clipped by 6 bases and J by 5 bases, with 16 bases between them. Germline assignment: CDR1 MDHEN and CDR2 SYDVKM. The CDR3 totals 14 residues. CDR3 nucleotide sequence: TGTGCCAGCAGGGCCCTCGTGGGATCATATGGCTACACCTTC. This codes for CASRALVGSYGYTF.

This clone has just one count. This chain uses TRBV11-2 with TRBJ1-5; no firm D call. Germline V CDR1 and CDR2: SGHAT, FQNNGV. CDR3 length equals 15 residues. Trimming removed 3 bases at V and 4 bases at J, with 13 bases between. The CDR3 spells CASSFGERTNQPQHF. The CDR3 region has the DNA TGTGCCAGCAGCTTCGGGGAGAGGACTAATCAGCCCCAGCATTTT.

The chain couples TRBV6-5 to TRBJ2-1; 12 nucleotides line up with TRBD2. The trim removed 6 bases at V and 7 bases at J, leaving 7 bases unmatched. This CDR3 is 15 amino acids long. Germline V gene sequence: CDR1 MNHEY, CDR2 SVGAGI. CDR3 DNA sequence: TGTGCCAGCAGCTCCCCTGGGACTAGCGGGAATGAGCAGTTCTTC. Protein: CASSSPGTSGNEQFF.

This chain joins TRBV7-8 and TRBJ2-5, with D possibly matching TRBD1 (6 bases). The CDR3 has 16 residues. The V and J ends lost 5 bases and 1 base respectively, with 17 bases between them. The germline V gene encodes CDR1 SGHVS and CDR2 FQNEAQ. The CDR3 loop reads CASSMLGQYLQETQYF. The CDR3 DNA reads as TGTGCCAGCAGCATGCTGGGACAATACCTCCAAGAGACCCAGTACTTC.

The chain recombines TRBV10-2 with TRBJ1-1; D is uncertain. Trimming took off 0 bases at V and 4 bases at J, with 6 bases between the two ends. CDR1 WSHSY and CDR2 SAAADI come from the germline V gene. The CDR3 runs to 13 residues. DNA of the CDR3: TGCGCCAGCAGTGAGTCGAGTTTCACTGAAGCTTTCTTT. Translating it yields CASSESSFTEAFF.

This chain uses TRBV7-6 with TRBJ2-1, with D hard to call. Between the trimmed V and J ends, which lost 2 bases and 10 bases, there was a span of 9 bases. This CDR3 has 12 residues. Germline V gene sequence: CDR1 SGHVS, CDR2 FNYEAQ. The CDR3 spells CASSLLMAEQFF. DNA for the CDR3: TGTGCCAGCAGCTTATTGATGGCGGAGCAGTTCTTC.

This rearrangement joins TRBV27 to TRBJ1-2; perhaps TRBD1 as D (6 bases). The CDR3 has 15 residues. The germline CDR1 and CDR2 sequences are MNHEY and SMNVEV (reference sequence). Trimming cost V 5 bases and J 6 bases, with 19 bases left between them. Here the CDR3 DNA reads TGTGCCAGCAGTGCAGGGGATCGGAAAATAGATGGCTACACCTTC. It translates to CASSAGDRKIDGYTF.

As to this clone: One junction end does not reproduce the germline sequence, and a read error may be involved. J is TRBJ2-3 and V is TRBV13, with D possibly called TRBD1 or TRBD2 (5 bases each). The CDR3 contains 13 residues. Looked up from germline, CDR1 is PRHDT and CDR2 is FYEKMQ (reference sequence). CDR3 protein: CASSVGTTDTQYF. The CDR3 DNA reads TGTGCCAGCAGCGTAGGGACCACAGATACGCAGTATTTT.

The chain links TRBV25-1 to TRBJ2-7; 9 bases fit TRBD1. Germline V gives CDR1 MGHDK, CDR2 SYGVNS. Unmatched junction bases numbered 6, after V lost 6 bases and J lost 3 bases. The CDR3 loop spans 14 amino acids. The CDR3 loop is CASSAGTGYYEQYF. The CDR3 DNA sequence: TGTGCCAGCAGCGCCGGGACAGGGTACTACGAGCAGTACTTC.

This chain links TRBV27 with TRBJ1-6; D unresolved. The CDR3 is 13 amino acids. Trimming pared 3 bases from V and 9 bases from J, leaving 9 bases between. Germline-derived CDR1 and CDR2 are MNHEY and SMNVEV (reference sequence). The CDR3 DNA reads TGTGCCAGCAGTTTTGGGGTTTTTTCACCCCTCCACTTT. This gives the protein CASSFGVFSPLHF.

This clone was detected once. CDR3 protein: CASSQEPSLGETQYF. The CDR3 nucleotides are TGCGCCAGCAGCCAAGAACCGTCCCTCGGGGAGACCCAGTACTTC. The chain joins TRBV4-3 to TRBJ2-5; no reliable D call. The V gene lost 0 bases and the J gene lost 5 bases, with 13 bases spanning the gap. Germline V gene sequence: CDR1 LGHNA, CDR2 YSLEER. This CDR3 has 15 amino acids.

CDR3 nucleotide sequence: TGTGCCAGCAGCCCCTCCGGCAGGGGGCTAGGCGGGAACTATGGCTACACCTTC. Its translation: CASSPSGRGLGGNYGYTF. The chain carries TRBV5-6 and TRBJ1-2; 8 nucleotides align to TRBD1. There are 18 residues in the CDR3. Germline CDR1 and CDR2: SGHDT and YYEEEE. The ends lost 4 bases at V and 2 bases at J; junction bases unmatched: 16. The variable domain in full, completed from reference TRBV5-6 and TRBJ1-2, reads DAGVTQSPTHLIKTRGQQVTLRCSPKSGHDTVSWYQQALGQGPQFIFQYYEEEERQRGNFPDRFSGHQFPNYSSELNVNALLLGDSALYLCASSPSGRGLGGNYGYTFGSGTRLTVV.

In its sample, this clone was seen once. The genes are TRBV19 and TRBJ2-1; D remains unclear. Germline V gene lookup returns CDR1 LNHDA and CDR2 SQIVND (reference sequence). The CDR3 loop spans 13 amino acids. Trimming took off 5 bases at V and 4 bases at J, with 9 bases between the two ends. CDR3 bases: TGTGCCAGTAGTTTCGACGGTTACAATGAGCAGTTCTTC. Its protein product is CASSFDGYNEQFF.

The CDR3 bases are TGTGCTAGTGTGGACGGGACAAGGAACATTCAGTACTTC. Translating it yields CASVDGTRNIQYF. The chain is built from TRBV12-5 and TRBJ2-4, with TRBD1 as a possible D gene (6 bases). The V gene's germline CDR1 is LGHNT and CDR2 FRNRAP. CDR3 size: 13 residues. V lost 7 bases to trimming and J lost 7 bases, with 14 bases between them. The full variable domain, its missing parts supplied by reference TRBV12-5 and TRBJ2-4, is DARVTQTPRHKVTEMGQEVTMRCQPILGHNTVFWYRQTMMQGLELLAYFRNRAPLDDSGMPKDRFSAEMPDATLATLKIQPSEPRDSAVYFCASVDGTRNIQYFGAGTRLSVL.

J is TRBJ1-6 and V is TRBV29-1; 7 bases line up with TRBD1. Germline assignment: CDR1 SQVTM and CDR2 ANQGSEA. The length of the CDR3 is 13 residues. Unmatched junction bases numbered 4, after V lost 4 bases and J lost 7 bases. CDR3 sequence reads: CSVAQGPNSPLHF. CDR3 DNA: TGCAGCGTTGCACAGGGGCCGAATTCACCCCTCCACTTT.

V is TRBV5-1 and J is TRBJ2-7, with 11 bases fitting TRBD1. The CDR3 runs 15 residues. With V trimmed by 3 bases and J by 2 bases, 4 bases remained unmatched. CDR1 is SGHRS, CDR2 YFSETQ, per germline. CDR3 loop: CASSWPGQGAYEQYF. The CDR3 nucleotides read TGCGCCAGCAGCTGGCCGGGACAGGGGGCCTACGAGCAGTACTTC.

The chain uses TRBV19 and TRBJ1-2; unclear D gene. V gave up 6 bases and J gave up 8 bases, with 10 bases separating them. CDR1 LNHDA and CDR2 SQIVND come from the germline V gene (reference sequence). This CDR3 has 11 residues. This chain's CDR3 is CASRTTRGYTF. The DNA for the CDR3 is TGTGCCAGTAGGACGACGAGAGGCTACACCTTC.

The chain links TRBV9 to TRBJ2-3; 7 bases are a match to TRBD1. The CDR3 covers 15 residues. J gave up 2 bases and V 0 bases, and 3 bases lay outside the gene matches. Germline loops: CDR1 SGDLS, CDR2 YYNGEE. The CDR3 region has the DNA TGTGCCAGCAGCGTAGGGGACAGACACACAGATACGCAGTATTTT. Protein product: CASSVGDRHTDTQYF.

The CDR3 nucleotides are TGCGCCAGCAGTGGCAGAAACACCGGGGAGCTGTTTTTT. Translation gives CASSGRNTGELFF. J is TRBJ2-2 and V is TRBV10-1; no firm D call. Germline V CDR1 and CDR2: WNHNN, SYGVQD (reference sequence). CDR3 length: 13 residues. The V and J ends lost 4 bases and 2 bases respectively, with 5 bases between them.

This sequence joins TRBV4-2 and TRBJ2-7; 10 bases map to TRBD2. The CDR3 covers 17 residues. The V segment lost 1 base and the J segment 5 bases; nucleotides outside the gene matches: 11. CDR1 is LGHNA and CDR2 is YNFKEQ in the germline V gene. CDR3 in amino acids: CASSQAPTSGIRDEQYF. Here the CDR3 DNA reads TGTGCCAGCAGCCAAGCTCCTACTAGCGGGATTAGGGACGAGCAGTACTTC.

The rearrangement joins TRBV5-6 to TRBJ2-7, with 9 bases identical to TRBD1. V lost 3 bases, J lost 2 bases, and 9 bases stayed unmatched. The CDR3 consists of 16 residues. The germline V gene has CDR1 SGHDT and CDR2 YYEEEE. In DNA, the CDR3 is TGTGCCAGCAGCTGGGGTGTGGGACAGGGACCCTACGAGCAGTACTTC. This encodes CASSWGVGQGPYEQYF.